This TCR beta chain was identified in a study of blood T cell repertoires in COVID-19 (dated by TCRdb to about 2020). Looking at the study overall: The collaborator samples originated in the United States, Italy and Spain and spanned the acute and convalescent phases of COVID-19. The material from the prospective study consisted of cDNA or gDNA derived from T cells, B-cell-depleted T cells, or PBMCs. Deeply sampled blood TCRbeta repertoires from subjects exposed to, actively infected with, or recovered from COVID-19 were included in the dataset. The repertoires were released in a freely available public database meant as a resource for research on the immune response to SARS-CoV-2. The samples were drawn from the first 160 participants of the ongoing ImmuneRACE study and from some 1,300 subjects provided by 6 global collaborators. The sample metadata nearly always contained a de-identified subject ID, COVID-19 status, age in years and sex. Where HLA class I and class II types were available, the types were taken from metadata supplied by the sample provider, not from assay-based typing. Results and caveats for the whole study, not just this receptor: The amount of clinical and demographic metadata varied by source and participant and was provided uncurated.

Including cysteine and phenylalanine, the CDR3 has 12 amino acids. The kept DNA is CDR3 alone, 36 bases in frame from the first base. V is clipped by 5 bases and J by 0 bases, and the sequence between their germline boundaries is 4 bases long. The germline V gene provides CDR1 MDHEN and CDR2 SYDVKM. Collaborating institutions collected whole blood in K2EDTA tubes following their own protocols. Collaborator samples were shipped for TCRbeta analysis as frozen whole blood, isolated PBMCs, or DNA extracted from either sample type. TCRbeta CDR3 regions were amplified from genomic DNA using the immunoSEQ Assay, a bias-controlled multiplex PCR. Regarding the original processing steps: The number of nucleated cells in each sample was estimated from the amplification of reference gene primers within the assay. To quantify the absolute abundance of each unique TCRbeta CDR3 rearrangement, sequence reads were collapsed and filtered. For each sample, productive Simpson clonality was calculated as the square root of Simpson's diversity index over productive rearrangements. The immuneACCESS repertoire file appears here via TCRdb, limited to in-frame rearrangements. These files lack a portion of the clones; in checked studies, under half of the deficit traces to unresolved V genes, and the cause of the others is not known. V, J and clone size were drawn from that table, and D and trimming were deduced from the DNA. The sample table holds approximately 50,000 clones, of which more than 80% were seen once. 16% of the sample rests with the top ten.

Comments on this clone: There is no known antigen for this receptor. No clone much larger than this one lies a single base away; base qualities are absent.

The receptor's source is a human donor in a cohort sampled during active COVID-19. The chain is encoded by TRBV28 joined to TRBJ2-5, with the identity of the D gene unclear. The sample was peripheral blood. Here the CDR3 is given as CASSEYQETQYF. The bases are TGTGCCAGCAGTGAGTACCAAGAGACCCAGTACTTC.